The sequence of this TCR beta chain was determined in a study of blood T cell repertoires in COVID-19. About the study: Samples of COVID-19 (acute and convalescent) were obtained from the United States, Italy and Spain. PBMCs, B-cell-depleted T cells, or T cells provided the cDNA or gDNA that made up the material.

This CDR3 contains 15 residues. CDR1 and CDR2 from the germline V gene are MNHNS and SASEGT. Trimming stripped 1 base from V and 9 bases from J, with 13 bases between. Original handling: How many nucleated cells were present was estimated from reference gene primer amplification. Sequenced by immunoSEQ multiplex PCR; TCRdb stores in-frame clones only, minus some. V, J and clone size were drawn from that table, and D and trimming were deduced from the DNA. The sample gives 250,000 to 350,000 clones, roughly 88% of which show up once; around 2.9% is in the top ten. This receptor was taken from a woman aged 25 to 45 with active or convalescent COVID-19. The rearrangement uses TRBV6-1 and TRBJ1-6, with a weak D call TRBD1 (5 bases). Sequencing used peripheral blood. CDR3 nucleotides: TGTGCCAGCAGTGAAGGGGGCGTTAGGAGTTCACCCCTCCACTTT. It translates to CASSEGGVRSSPLHF.